This TCR beta chain was identified in a study of CD8 T cells in ankylosing spondylitis. General study results and limits: One TCR beta motif, made up of fewer than 10 highly homologous variants, appeared characteristic of ankylosing spondylitis blood. In synovial fluid and blood from reactive arthritis, some motif variants were previously reported.

In its sample, this clonotype was seen many times. The antigen is undetermined. TCRdb called the 5' RACE reads again in MiXCR, with one record for every CDR3 protein. The sample has approximately 130,000 distinct CDR3 sequences, 11% seen once. V lost 3 bases and J lost 1, with 9 bases in between. This CDR3 has 14 amino acids. This TCR derives from a female donor with ankylosing spondylitis or in good health (not recorded which). This chain connects TRBV12-3 or TRBV12-4 to TRBJ1-1; D gene unclear. Sequenced: blood, either unsorted or a sorted T cell fraction (not recorded which). The CDR3 DNA is TGTGCCAGCAGTTTCGCGGCAGGGAACACTGAAGCTTTCTTT. Encoded protein: CASSFAAGNTEAFF.